Each of the 18 T cell receptor beta chains below was sequenced from the same sample in a study of shared clonotypes between healthy human individuals. The table came from immunoSEQ multiplex PCR; TCRdb's copy has only in-frame clones and leaves some out. The top ten hold about 0.36% of the sample, which has roughly 2,300,000 clones, roughly 90% seen once. Input material: naive CD4+ T cells from PBMCs. Subset defined: CD45RA+ positively selected. These receptor sequences come from a man aged 18 to 30 in good health. Some clones in this sample may be carry-over from other donors' samples.

This clone appeared once. The CDR3 protein is CASSVSPGGGNQPQHF. The CDR3 DNA is TGTGCCAGTAGTGTAAGCCCAGGGGGCGGCAATCAGCCCCAGCATTTT. The genes are TRBV19 and TRBJ1-5; 8 bases line up with TRBD1. Per the germline V gene, CDR1 is LNHDA and CDR2 is SQIVND (reference sequence). The ends lost 5 bases at V and 2 bases at J; junction bases unmatched: 8. This CDR3 region has 16 residues.

The chain is built from TRBV5-1 and TRBJ1-3; D uncertain. Trimming stripped 5 bases from V and 10 bases from J, with 10 bases between. This CDR3 comprises 11 residues. Germline CDR1 SGHRS, CDR2 YFSETQ. In DNA, the CDR3 is TGCGCCAGCAGGGGCGAGAGGACCATATATTTT. Encoded protein: CASRGERTIYF. The variable domain in full, completed from reference TRBV5-1 and TRBJ1-3, reads KAGVTQTPRYLIKTRGQQVTLSCSPISGHRSVSWYQQTPGQGLQFLFEYFSETQRNKGNFPGRFSGRQFSNSRSEMNVSTLELGDSALYLCASRGERTIYFGEGSWLTVV.

This clone was counted once. The rearrangement links TRBV18 to TRBJ2-3, with no clear D. V lost 3 bases and J 6 bases, leaving 16 bases between the germline ends. The CDR3 consists of 15 residues. Germline-derived CDR1 and CDR2 are KGHSH and LQKENI. As DNA, the CDR3 is TGTGCCAGCTCACCTCAAAGATCATTGTTGGATACGCAGTATTTT. It encodes CASSPQRSLLDTQYF.

CDR3 in DNA: TGCGCCAGCAGCTTGCCCCAGGGCTCAGATACGCAGTATTTT. It is translated as CASSLPQGSDTQYF. The V call is TRBV5-1, the J call TRBJ2-3; TRBD1 is a possible D gene (5 bases). Germline values: CDR1 SGHRS, CDR2 YFSETQ. Trimming removed 1 base from V and 4 bases from J, with 10 bases in between. The CDR3 totals 14 residues.

Turning to this clone: Other DNA sequences in this sample translate to the same CDR3. The V call is TRBV29-1, the J call TRBJ2-5; D might be TRBD2 (5 bases). With 4 bases removed from V and 5 bases from J, the gap between germline ends came to 8 bases. CDR3 length: 11 amino acids. Germline lookup yields CDR1 SQVTM and CDR2 ANQGSEA. CDR3 residues: CSVGERETQYF. In nucleotides, the CDR3 is TGCAGCGTTGGGGAGAGGGAGACCCAGTACTTC.

CDR3 residues: CASSLVGGATDTQYF. CDR3 nucleotides: TGTGCCAGCAGCTTAGTGGGGGGTGCCACAGATACGCAGTATTTT. The rearrangement uses TRBV11-3 and TRBJ2-3, with D perhaps matching TRBD2 (6 bases). With 1 base removed from V and 2 bases from J, the gap between germline ends came to 10 bases. Germline V CDR1 and CDR2: SGHNT, YENEEA. The CDR3 extends over 15 amino acids.

This sequence joins TRBV4-1 and TRBJ1-1; no definite D call. V was pared by 1 base and J by 6 bases, with 6 bases between. CDR3 length: 12 amino acids. Germline CDR1 reads MGHRA; CDR2 reads YSYEKL. The DNA of the CDR3 is TGCGCCAGCAGCCAAGTTGGCCCTGAAGCTTTCTTT. Protein sequence: CASSQVGPEAFF.

The chain uses TRBV30 and TRBJ2-7, with TRBD2 matching over 7 bases. The V gene's germline CDR1 is GTSNPN and CDR2 SVGIG (reference sequence). This CDR3 contains 14 residues. V lost 2 bases to trimming and J lost 3 bases; unmatched junction nucleotides: 7. CDR3 loop: CAWSKGLPFYEQYF. The DNA for the CDR3 is TGTGCCTGGAGTAAGGGACTACCCTTCTACGAGCAGTACTTC.

The chain combines TRBV7-9 with TRBJ2-3; perhaps D is TRBD1 or TRBD2 (5 bases each). The length of the CDR3 is 15 residues. Germline CDR1 SEHNR, CDR2 FQNEAQ (reference sequence). The V and J ends lost 5 bases and 2 bases respectively, with 14 bases between them. The CDR3 protein is CASSTRDETTDTQYF. CDR3 coding DNA: TGTGCCAGCAGCACCCGGGACGAGACCACAGATACGCAGTATTTT.

The chain links TRBV25-1 to TRBJ2-2; D is undetermined. CDR3 size: 14 residues. V lost 4 bases to trimming and J lost 4 bases, with 10 bases between them. Germline lookup yields CDR1 MGHDK and CDR2 SYGVNS. CDR3 sequence (DNA): TGTGCCAGCAGTGCGCAGGAATCCACCGGGGAGCTGTTTTTT. Its protein is CASSAQESTGELFF.

The rearrangement links TRBV28 to TRBJ2-7, with D possibly matching TRBD1 (6 bases). The CDR3 is made up of 16 amino acids. V shed 4 bases and J shed 3 bases, with 19 bases lying between them. The germline V gene has CDR1 MDHEN and CDR2 SYDVKM. In DNA form, the CDR3 reads TGTGCCAGCAGTTCCAGCCCCTCTGGACAGATCTACGAGCAGTACTTC. Translating it yields CASSSSPSGQIYEQYF.

This rearrangement joins TRBV28 to TRBJ1-2; D is perhaps TRBD1 (6 bases). V was shortened by 6 bases and J by 8 bases, with 16 bases between the two germline ends. Germline lookup yields CDR1 MDHEN and CDR2 SYDVKM. The CDR3 contains 13 residues. DNA for the CDR3: TGTGCCAGCAGCGTATGGGGGCGTCTCGGCTACACCTTC. Protein: CASSVWGRLGYTF.

J is TRBJ1-4 and V is TRBV19, with TRBD1 as a possible D gene (5 bases). The CDR3 consists of 15 residues. Trimming removed 8 bases from V and 3 bases from J, with 16 bases in between. Looked up from germline, CDR1 is LNHDA and CDR2 is SQIVND (reference sequence). The CDR3 region is CASWGRGNPNEKLFF. In nucleotides, the CDR3 is TGTGCCAGTTGGGGAAGGGGCAATCCTAATGAAAAACTGTTTTTT.

The genes are TRBV18 and TRBJ2-1; no firm D call. CDR1 KGHSH and CDR2 LQKENI come from the germline V gene. The CDR3 sequence is 12 residues long. The V gene lost 4 bases and the J gene lost 9 bases, with 10 bases spanning the gap. The CDR3 region is CASSQKGPEQFF. As DNA, the CDR3 is TGTGCCAGCTCACAAAAAGGACCTGAGCAGTTCTTC.

V usage is TRBV4-3 and J usage is TRBJ1-3; D is unresolved. The germline CDR1 and CDR2 sequences are LGHNA and YSLEER. V shed 0 bases and J shed 4 bases, with 7 bases lying between them. CDR3 size: 14 residues. CDR3 residues: CASSQDTLGNTIYF. The CDR3 bases are TGCGCCAGCAGCCAAGATACGTTGGGAAACACCATATATTTT.

The chain recombines TRBV20-1 with TRBJ2-1; D gene uncertain. The CDR3 totals 11 residues. V was clipped by 2 bases and J by 9 bases, with 8 bases between them. From germline, CDR1 is DFQATT and CDR2 SNEGSKA (reference sequence). The DNA for the CDR3 is TGCAGTGCTAGACTCGCGCTTGAGCAGTTCTTC. It codes for CSARLALEQFF.

The chain employs TRBV5-1 and TRBJ2-3; TRBD1 might be the D (6 bases). This CDR3 spans 16 amino acids. Trimming left V 4 bases short and J 1 base short, with 16 bases between. Germline CDR1 and CDR2: SGHRS and YFSETQ. This CDR3 is CASSGGRGPGTDTQYF. DNA for the CDR3: TGCGCCAGCAGCGGGGGCAGGGGCCCGGGCACAGATACGCAGTATTTT.

The chain employs TRBV18 and TRBJ1-3, with 8 bases that match TRBD1. The CDR3 extends over 17 amino acids. The germline CDR1 and CDR2 sequences are KGHSH and LQKENI. The V gene end was trimmed by 0 bases and the J gene end by 3 bases; junction bases not matched to a gene: 7. The CDR3 nucleotides are TGTGCCAGCTCACCACCGAGACAGGGGTCTATTGGAAACACCATATATTTT. Encoded protein: CASSPPRQGSIGNTIYF.